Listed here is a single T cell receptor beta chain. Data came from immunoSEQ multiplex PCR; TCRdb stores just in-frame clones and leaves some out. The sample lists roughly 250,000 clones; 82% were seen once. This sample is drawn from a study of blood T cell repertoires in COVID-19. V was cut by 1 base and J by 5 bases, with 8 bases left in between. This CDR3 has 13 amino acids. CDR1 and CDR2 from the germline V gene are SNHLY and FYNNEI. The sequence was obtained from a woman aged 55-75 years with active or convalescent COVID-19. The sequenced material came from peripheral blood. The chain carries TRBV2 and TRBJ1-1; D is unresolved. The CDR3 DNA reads TGTGCCAGCAGTGAAGGCGGGGTAACTGAAGCTTTCTTT. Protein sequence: CASSEGGVTEAFF.